Described below is a single T cell receptor beta chain sequence and its context. This sample was taken from a study of beta chain features in type 1 diabetes. TCRB transcripts that were expressed got sequenced, as all of the isolated RNA had been reverse transcribed. Method: immunoSEQ multiplex PCR; TCRdb's copy keeps in-frame clones and lacks some. The sample yields about 370,000 clones, over 12% seen once. V gave up 4 bases and J gave up 4 bases; unmatched junction bases: 4. Germline CDR1 is MNHEY and CDR2 is SMNVEV (reference sequence). The CDR3 covers 15 residues. This chain links TRBV27 with TRBJ2-1; 10 nucleotides match TRBD2. Sequencing was done on a sample of naive CD4+ T cells from blood. The sequence derives from a woman between 18 and 29 years old in good health. The CDR3 protein is CASSSGLANYNEQFF. CDR3 in DNA: TGTGCCAGCAGTTCGGGACTAGCGAATTACAATGAGCAGTTCTTC.